This T cell receptor beta chain was found in a study of T cells in tumors after PD-1 blockade. Study-wide results and caveats: Most post-therapy expanded exhausted CD8+ clones were new, undetected before treatment. Around two fifths of tumor TCR clonotypes were also found in blood.

This table comes from immunoSEQ multiplex PCR, and its TCRdb copy is limited to in-frame clones, with some not included. Among about 1,900 clones listed, 55% to 75% were seen once. CDR3 length: 15 residues. Germline CDR1 GTSNPN, CDR2 SVGIG (reference sequence). V was clipped by 1 base and J by 6 bases, with 17 bases between them. Comment on this clone: No antigen is known for it.

The genes are TRBV30 and TRBJ2-3, with D possibly matching TRBD2 (5 bases). This specimen was tumor tissue, taken before anti-PD-1 treatment. This TCR derives from a human donor with basal cell carcinoma. The CDR3 DNA is TGTGCCTGGAGTGCAACGGACCCAAAGCGGGATACGCAGTATTTT. Translating gives CAWSATDPKRDTQYF.